The 27 T cell receptor beta chains listed next were all sequenced from one sample in a study of T cells in Graves' hyperthyroidism and ophthalmopathy. Amplified regions were TCR beta CDR3 sequences from RNA transcripts. Carried out on the TCR CDR3, a first-round RT-PCR used the HTBI primer set. TCRdb independently ran MiXCR on the multiplex PCR reads; one entry per CDR3 protein. The table shows 700,000 to 850,000 distinct CDR3 sequences, with roughly a third occurring only once. Sequenced material: blood. These receptors originate from a woman in her thirties or forties with Graves' hyperthyroidism.

The chain links TRBV9 to TRBJ1-1; 10 positions agree with TRBD1. The CDR3 has 15 amino acids. V gave up 7 bases and J gave up 10 bases; unmatched junction bases: 16. Per the germline V gene, CDR1 is SGDLS and CDR2 is YYNGEE. The chain's CDR3 is CASSPQTGGGIRAFF. DNA of the CDR3: TGTGCCAGCTCACCGCAGACAGGGGGCGGGATAAGAGCTTTCTTT.

This clonotype was seen only a few times. The V gene is TRBV19, the J gene TRBJ1-1; no firm D call. Trimming shortened V by 4 bases and J by 0 bases, and 12 bases separated the two germline ends. CDR3 length equals 15 residues. Germline V CDR1 and CDR2: LNHDA, SQIVND (reference sequence). The CDR3 spells CASSSSAPMNTEAFF. In DNA form, the CDR3 reads TGTGCCAGTAGTAGTTCAGCACCCATGAACACTGAAGCTTTCTTT.

In this sample, this clonotype turned up a few times. This sequence joins TRBV7-2 and TRBJ1-2, with 8 bases matching TRBD1. The CDR3 is 15 amino acids. Germline loops: CDR1 SGHTA, CDR2 FQGNSA. J was trimmed by 2 bases and V by 4 bases; bases with no gene match: 6. The DNA of the CDR3 is TGTGCCAGCAGCTACGGACAGGGAAGAAACTATGGCTACACCTTC. Residues: CASSYGQGRNYGYTF.

The gene calls are TRBV2 and TRBJ1-3; TRBD1 might be the D (6 bases). Germline values: CDR1 SNHLY, CDR2 FYNNEI. The CDR3 spans 16 residues. Trimming took 2 bases from V and 7 from J, leaving 18 bases between them. The CDR3 nucleotides are TGTGCCAGCAGTGAACCTCGGGACACACCAGAGAACACCATATATTTT. Its protein is CASSEPRDTPENTIYF.

The V and J genes are TRBV7-9 and TRBJ2-7; 13 positions agree with TRBD2. Looked up from germline, CDR1 is SEHNR and CDR2 is FQNEAQ (reference sequence). The CDR3 totals 14 residues. Trimming removed 11 bases from V and 7 bases from J; junction bases left unmatched: 11. CDR3 protein: CAWTPRGLAGEQYF. Written as DNA, the CDR3 is TGTGCCTGGACTCCCCGGGGACTAGCGGGAGAGCAGTACTTC.

This clonotype showed up many times. This chain uses TRBV29-1 with TRBJ1-2; TRBD1 agrees at 8 bases. This CDR3 contains 12 residues. The germline V gene has CDR1 SQVTM and CDR2 ANQGSEA. The trim removed 8 bases at V and 8 bases at J, leaving 10 bases unmatched. This CDR3 is CSSPGNRGGYTF. CDR3 DNA sequence: TGCAGCTCCCCCGGTAACAGGGGGGGCTACACCTTC.

Ten or more counts support this clonotype. J is TRBJ2-5 and V is TRBV5-4; D is unresolved. Germline values: CDR1 SGHNT, CDR2 YYREEE (reference sequence). The V and J ends lost 0 bases and 4 bases respectively, with 7 bases between them. The CDR3 totals 13 residues. CDR3: CASSLAGLETQYF. CDR3 DNA: TGTGCCAGCAGCTTGGCCGGTTTAGAGACCCAGTACTTC. Drawing the rest from reference TRBV5-4 and TRBJ2-5, the complete variable domain is ETGVTQSPTHLIKTRGQQVTLRCSSQSGHNTVSWYQQALGQGPQFIFQYYREEENGRGNFPPRFSGLQFPNYSSELNVNALELDDSALYLCASSLAGLETQYFGPGTRLLVL.

This clonotype appeared a single time. The chain joins TRBV27 to TRBJ2-7; D perhaps matches TRBD2 (6 bases). In germline, CDR1 is MNHEY, CDR2 SMNVEV (reference sequence). V was trimmed by 4 bases and J by 3 bases, leaving 13 bases between them. The CDR3 loop spans 14 amino acids. The CDR3 region has the DNA TGTGCCAGCAGTTCAACGCGGGAAGGCTACGAGCAGTACTTC. Protein sequence: CASSSTREGYEQYF.

This clonotype was detected ten times or more. The chain employs TRBV2 and TRBJ1-4; 12 nucleotides match TRBD1. Losses at the gene ends were 5 bases for V and 2 bases for J; bases not matched to a gene: 3. The CDR3 contains 16 residues. In germline, CDR1 is SNHLY, CDR2 FYNNEI. CDR3 coding DNA: TGTGCCAGCAGTCCGGGACAGGGGGCGACTAATGAAAAACTGTTTTTT. Its protein is CASSPGQGATNEKLFF.

This clonotype was seen only a few times. The chain couples TRBV9 to TRBJ2-5; D unclear. The germline V and J ends were trimmed by 4 bases and 0 bases, with 13 bases remaining between them. Germline V CDR1 and CDR2: SGDLS, YYNGEE. This CDR3 spans 15 amino acids. DNA of the CDR3: TGTGCCAGCAGCCCGAGTCTGTCATACCAAGAGACCCAGTACTTC. Amino acids: CASSPSLSYQETQYF.

This clonotype was counted only a few times. This rearrangement joins TRBV6-5 to TRBJ2-5; weak D call: TRBD2 (6 bases). Per germline, CDR1 MNHEY and CDR2 SVGAGI. The CDR3 extends over 14 amino acids. With 4 bases removed from V and 5 bases from J, the gap between germline ends came to 14 bases. The CDR3 spells CASSWGRSGETQYF. For the CDR3, the DNA is TGTGCCAGCAGTTGGGGGAGGTCGGGTGAGACCCAGTACTTC.

This clonotype was found a few times. This chain uses TRBV6-5 with TRBJ2-5; D is perhaps TRBD1 (6 bases). V dropped 5 bases and J dropped 2 bases, with 18 bases sitting between them. Germline V lookup: CDR1 MNHEY, CDR2 SVGAGI. The CDR3 runs to 16 residues. The CDR3 nucleotides are TGTGCCAGCAGTCCCTACGGGGACACGTTACAAGAGACCCAGTACTTC. It specifies CASSPYGDTLQETQYF.

V usage is TRBV9 and J usage is TRBJ2-2, with unresolved D. V dropped 2 bases and J dropped 6 bases, with 11 bases sitting between them. CDR1 and CDR2 from the germline V gene are SGDLS and YYNGEE. This CDR3 has 14 amino acids. The CDR3 DNA reads TGTGCCAGCAGCGTTAGCCCGGGCTCCGGGGAGCTGTTTTTT. This sequence encodes CASSVSPGSGELFF.

About this clonotype: A much larger clone differs by one base, so this may be a read error. The chain recombines TRBV20-1 with TRBJ2-7; D tentatively reads TRBD1 or TRBD2 (5 bases each). Trimming removed 0 bases from V and 9 bases from J, with 18 bases in between. The CDR3 extends over 14 amino acids. Germline CDR1 DFQATT, CDR2 SNEGSKA (reference sequence). CDR3 sequence: CSARESGRKNGQYF. The CDR3, as DNA: TGCAGTGCTAGAGAATCAGGGAGAAAGAACGGGCAGTACTTC.

The gene calls are TRBV6-5 and TRBJ1-6; 9 bases agree with TRBD1. V lost 6 bases to trimming and J lost 7 bases; unmatched junction nucleotides: 7. There are 15 residues in the CDR3. Germline V CDR1 and CDR2: MNHEY, SVGAGI. CDR3 DNA: TGTGCCAGCAGCCCTCGGACAGGGGCAAATTCACCCCTCCACTTT. Protein product: CASSPRTGANSPLHF.

This clonotype was seen a single time. At one end, the junction sequence differs from germline, possibly due to a read error. The chain combines TRBV29-1 with TRBJ1-2; perhaps TRBD1 as D (5 bases). This CDR3 spans 14 amino acids. Germline V gives CDR1 SQVTM, CDR2 ANQGSEA. The CDR3 region has the DNA TGTGCCTGGAGCGATTTCGGGACTGTCTATGGCTACACCTTC. It translates to CAWSDFGTVYGYTF.

On this clonotype: This could be a read error, since a much larger clone is one nucleotide away. This chain connects TRBV7-6 to TRBJ2-2; D may be TRBD2 (6 bases). CDR3 length: 13 residues. Germline-derived CDR1 and CDR2 are SGHVS and FNYEAQ. The CDR3 DNA follows: TGTGCCAGCAGCCCCGGGACTTCCGGGGAGCTGCTTTTT. Amino acids: CASSPGTSGELLF.

To note about this clonotype: Given a much more abundant clone one base away, this may be a read error. This chain links TRBV11-2 with TRBJ1-1; D call uncertain. CDR1 SGHAT and CDR2 FQNNGV come from the germline V gene. The CDR3 has 14 amino acids. The CDR3 here is CASSPQTANIEAFF. DNA for the CDR3: TGTGCCAGCAGCCCCCAGACGGCAAACATTGAAGCTTTCTTT.

This clonotype appeared once. The rearrangement links TRBV5-1 to TRBJ2-2, with unresolved D. Germline CDR1 and CDR2: SGHRS and YFSETQ. Trimming pared 2 bases from V and 0 bases from J, leaving 8 bases between. The CDR3 is made up of 15 amino acids. The CDR3 region has the DNA TGCGCCAGCAGCTTTGGGCACACGAACACCGGGGAGCTGTTTTTT. Protein product: CASSFGHTNTGELFF.

Concerning this clonotype itself: This may be a read error: a much more frequent sequence differs by one nucleotide. The rearrangement links TRBV2 to TRBJ2-7; 9 nucleotides align to TRBD1. Germline V CDR1 and CDR2: SNHLY, FYNNEI. CDR3 size: 14 residues. Here the CDR3 DNA reads TGTGCCAACAGTACCGGGACAGGGCGTATCGGGCAGTACTTC. This encodes CANSTGTGRIGQYF. The full variable domain, with the rest looked up from reference TRBV2 and TRBJ2-7, is EPEVTQTPSHQVTQMGQEVILRCVPISNHLYFYWYRQILGQKVEFLVSFYNNEISEKSEIFDDQFSVERPDGSNFTLKIRSTKLEDSAMYFCANSTGTGRIGQYFGPGTRLTVT.

The chain recombines TRBV10-3 with TRBJ1-5, with D unclear. CDR1 is ENHRY and CDR2 is SYGVKD in the germline V gene. V was pared by 3 bases and J by 4 bases, with 16 bases between. The CDR3 covers 16 residues. CDR3 sequence (DNA): TGTGCCATCAGTGACCTCGACGAACAGCTTAATCAGCCCCAGCATTTT. It yields the protein CAISDLDEQLNQPQHF.

The sample holds a few counts of this clonotype. The V gene is TRBV12-3 or TRBV12-4, the J gene TRBJ2-2, with D perhaps assigned TRBD1 or TRBD2 (5 bases each). CDR3 length: 17 amino acids. The germline V and J ends were trimmed by 3 bases and 0 bases, with 14 bases remaining between them. CDR3 amino acids: CASSLLGAFANTGELFF. The DNA for the CDR3 is TGTGCCAGCAGTTTGCTCGGGGCATTCGCGAACACCGGGGAGCTGTTTTTT.

This clonotype has at least ten counts. This sequence joins TRBV10-2 and TRBJ1-2, with 7 bases lining up with TRBD1. V was pared by 8 bases and J by 5 bases, with 14 bases of the junction left unmatched. The CDR3 totals 15 residues. The germline V gene encodes CDR1 WSHSY and CDR2 SAAADI. The CDR3 nucleotides read TGCGCCAGCGCACCTTCCGGGACAGATTTATATGGCTACACCTTC. It translates to CASAPSGTDLYGYTF.

The sample holds many counts of this clonotype. The chain uses TRBV7-2 and TRBJ2-7; TRBD2 agrees at 9 bases. The V gene end was trimmed by 6 bases and the J gene end by 7 bases; junction bases not matched to a gene: 10. The CDR3 consists of 14 residues. Germline assignment: CDR1 SGHTA and CDR2 FQGNSA. This CDR3 reads CASRAPLAGNEQYF. CDR3 nucleotide sequence: TGTGCCAGCAGAGCCCCTCTAGCGGGAAATGAGCAGTACTTC. The entire variable domain, with the rest obtained from reference TRBV7-2 and TRBJ2-7, is as follows: GAGVSQSPSNKVTEKGKDVELRCDPISGHTALYWYRQSLGQGLEFLIYFQGNSAPDKSGLPSDRFSAERTGGSVSTLTIQRTQQEDSAVYLCASRAPLAGNEQYFGPGTRLTVT.

This clonotype was detected many times. The CDR3 loop reads CASSSRTALGDEQYF. The CDR3 DNA is TGTGCCAGCAGCTCACGGACCGCACTGGGGGACGAGCAGTACTTC. The chain uses TRBV11-2 and TRBJ2-7; D is perhaps TRBD1 or TRBD2 (5 bases each). Germline CDR1 SGHAT, CDR2 FQNNGV. Trimming removed 4 bases at V and 5 bases at J, with 18 bases between. There are 15 residues in the CDR3.

This clonotype was seen a few times. This sequence joins TRBV6-5 and TRBJ1-1, with D unresolved. V lost 5 bases and J lost 8, with 15 bases in between. CDR1 and CDR2 from the germline V gene are MNHEY and SVGAGI. This CDR3 is built from 13 residues. The CDR3 here is CASSGFAGSEAFF. The DNA of the CDR3 is TGTGCCAGCAGTGGCTTCGCGGGGAGCGAAGCTTTCTTT.

V and J are TRBV20-1 and TRBJ2-2; no definite D call. The CDR3 is 13 residues long. Trimming removed 6 bases at V and 6 bases at J, with 14 bases between. Germline V gives CDR1 DFQATT, CDR2 SNEGSKA (reference sequence). This CDR3 is CSALRLVSGELFF. CDR3 nucleotides: TGCAGTGCCCTAAGGCTAGTATCCGGGGAGCTGTTTTTT.